Shown below are 29 T cell receptor beta chains from a single sample sequenced in a study of cytomegalovirus exposure and HLA in healthy donors. Primers for the PCR totalled 60 Vbeta and 13 Jbeta. TCRdb keeps only in-frame clones here, not all; method: immunoSEQ multiplex PCR. The profile shows more than 150,000 clones, more than 75% of them singletons. Sequencing was performed on PBMCs. Every receptor here comes from a middle-aged man in good health and CMV-seronegative.

This clone was recorded a few times. The V call is TRBV11-2, the J call TRBJ2-2; 7 nucleotides agree with TRBD2. This CDR3 is built from 14 residues. Looked up from germline, CDR1 is SGHAT and CDR2 is FQNNGV. J gave up 6 bases and V 5 bases, and 6 bases lay outside the gene matches. The CDR3 reads CASSRDYSSGELFF. CDR3 DNA sequence: TGTGCCAGCAGCCGGGACTACTCGTCCGGGGAGCTGTTTTTT.

The chain joins TRBV6-1 to TRBJ1-2; a possible D gene is TRBD1 (5 bases). Trimming left V 7 bases short and J 6 bases short, with 21 bases between. The germline V gene has CDR1 MNHNS and CDR2 SASEGT. This CDR3 contains 15 residues. This CDR3 reads CASTLSGAASHGYTF. CDR3 coding DNA: TGTGCCAGCACCCTAAGCGGGGCAGCTTCTCATGGCTACACCTTC.

The J gene is TRBJ2-7, the V gene TRBV30; 9 bases are a match to TRBD1. V gave up 5 bases and J gave up 2 bases; unmatched junction bases: 7. CDR1 GTSNPN and CDR2 SVGIG come from the germline V gene (reference sequence). The CDR3 is 14 amino acids. The CDR3 nucleotides read TGTGCCTGGGGACGGGGGACAGGGCCCTACGAGCAGTACTTC. Encoded protein: CAWGRGTGPYEQYF.

Here the CDR3 reads CASSWGGSSGRAYEQFF. The CDR3 DNA is TGTGCCAGCAGCTGGGGGGGGTCTAGCGGGAGAGCATATGAGCAGTTCTTC. The genes are TRBV5-6 and TRBJ2-1; TRBD2 matches at 10 bases. Germline lookup yields CDR1 SGHDT and CDR2 YYEEEE. V lost 3 bases, J lost 8 bases, and 14 bases stayed unmatched. The CDR3 length is 17 residues.

The chain carries TRBV28 and TRBJ2-5; D is undetermined. V was clipped by 3 bases and J by 4 bases, with 15 bases between them. Germline values: CDR1 MDHEN, CDR2 SYDVKM. The CDR3 has 15 residues. Here the CDR3 reads CASSFWPSPGETQYF. CDR3 DNA: TGTGCCAGCAGTTTCTGGCCCAGCCCGGGAGAGACCCAGTACTTC.

In this sample, this clone turned up a few times. V and J are TRBV6-4 and TRBJ2-3; tentatively, D is TRBD1 (5 bases). V lost 6 bases and J lost 7, with 17 bases in between. This CDR3 region has 14 residues. The germline V gene encodes CDR1 MRHNA and CDR2 SNTAGT. DNA for the CDR3: TGTGCCAGCAGCCAAGACAGTGCTTCGAATACGCAGTATTTT. It encodes CASSQDSASNTQYF.

CDR3 DNA sequence: TGTGCCAGCAGTTTTCTGGGGGCTGGAGGGGCCAACGTCCTGACTTTC. This sequence encodes CASSFLGAGGANVLTF. The V gene is TRBV27, the J gene TRBJ2-6; tentative D call: TRBD1 (6 bases). The CDR3 is made up of 16 amino acids. The V gene lost 3 bases and the J gene lost 4 bases, with 13 bases spanning the gap. The germline CDR1 and CDR2 sequences are MNHEY and SMNVEV (reference sequence).

J is TRBJ2-7 and V is TRBV28; D possibly corresponds to TRBD2 (6 bases). Germline assignment: CDR1 MDHEN and CDR2 SYDVKM. The V and J ends lost 5 bases and 5 bases respectively, with 13 bases between them. This CDR3 has 13 residues. CDR3 protein: CASSLGGTNEQYF. In DNA form, the CDR3 reads TGTGCCAGCAGTCTCGGAGGGACCAACGAGCAGTACTTC. Looking up the rest from reference TRBV28 and TRBJ2-7 gives the full variable domain: DVKVTQSSRYLVKRTGEKVFLECVQDMDHENMFWYRQDPGLGLRLIYFSYDVKMKEKGDIPEGYSVSREKKERFSLILESASTNQTSMYLCASSLGGTNEQYFGPGTRLTVT.

The J gene is TRBJ1-2, the V gene TRBV4-2; possible D gene TRBD1, 6 bases. This CDR3 is 18 amino acids long. V was clipped by 0 bases and J by 8 bases, with 25 bases between them. The germline V gene has CDR1 LGHNA and CDR2 YNFKEQ. The CDR3 spells CASSQEAHRAGTIGGYTF. CDR3 bases: TGTGCCAGCAGCCAAGAGGCGCACAGGGCAGGGACCATAGGGGGCTACACCTTC.

The chain combines TRBV28 with TRBJ2-7; TRBD1 aligns across 7 bases. The V gene end was trimmed by 7 bases and the J gene end by 2 bases; junction bases not matched to a gene: 5. This CDR3 is 13 amino acids long. Germline assignment: CDR1 MDHEN and CDR2 SYDVKM. CDR3 in DNA: TGTGCCAGCACCCGGGACAGCCCCTACGAGCAGTACTTC. Its translation is CASTRDSPYEQYF.

In this sample, this clone turned up a few times. The chain employs TRBV7-9 and TRBJ2-2; D unresolved. The CDR3 extends over 14 amino acids. Germline V lookup: CDR1 SEHNR, CDR2 FQNEAQ (reference sequence). V lost 4 bases and J lost 5, with 11 bases in between. The CDR3 protein is CASSYRLGTGELFF. CDR3 bases: TGTGCCAGCAGCTACCGCCTCGGGACCGGGGAGCTGTTTTTT. Full variable domain (rest looked up from reference TRBV7-9 and TRBJ2-2): DTGVSQNPRHKITKRGQNVTFRCDPISEHNRLYWYRQTLGQGPEFLTYFQNEAQLEKSRLLSDRFSAERPKGSFSTLEIQRTEQGDSAMYLCASSYRLGTGELFFGEGSRLTVL.

The gene calls are TRBV19 and TRBJ2-7, with TRBD2 identical over 9 bases. Germline assignment: CDR1 LNHDA and CDR2 SQIVND (reference sequence). J lost 6 bases, V lost 7 bases, and 7 bases had no gene match. The CDR3 is 13 amino acids. The CDR3: CASKERGVSEQYF. In DNA form, the CDR3 reads TGTGCCAGTAAGGAGCGGGGGGTCAGCGAGCAGTACTTC. The full variable domain, rest sourced from reference TRBV19 and TRBJ2-7, is DGGITQSPKYLFRKEGQNVTLSCEQNLNHDAMYWYRQDPGQGLRLIYYSQIVNDFQKGDIAEGYSVSREKKESFPLTVTSAQKNPTAFYLCASKERGVSEQYFGPGTRLTVT.

The rearrangement joins TRBV15 to TRBJ2-2; D may be TRBD2 (5 bases). CDR1 is LNHNV, CDR2 YYDKDF, per germline (reference sequence). Between the trimmed V and J ends, which lost 0 bases and 6 bases, there was a span of 8 bases. The CDR3 is made up of 14 amino acids. The CDR3 coding sequence is TGTGCCACCAGCAGAGATCTCGGGGCCGGGGAGCTGTTTTTT. Its translation is CATSRDLGAGELFF. The whole variable domain, filled in from reference TRBV15 and TRBJ2-2, reads DAMVIQNPRYQVTQFGKPVTLSCSQTLNHNVMYWYQQKSSQAPKLLFHYYDKDFNNEADTPDNFQSRRPNTSFCFLDIRSPGLGDTAMYLCATSRDLGAGELFFGEGSRLTVL.

In regard to this clone: The identical CDR3 is also encoded by other nucleotide sequences in the sample. The chain couples TRBV7-2 to TRBJ2-7; 13 nucleotides agree with TRBD2. The germline V gene has CDR1 SGHTA and CDR2 FQGNSA. V gave up 5 bases and J gave up 4 bases; unmatched junction bases: 5. The CDR3 length is 15 residues. CDR3 loop: CASSLGTSGTYEQYF. The CDR3 DNA is TGTGCCAGCAGCCTCGGGACTAGCGGGACTTACGAGCAGTACTTC.

This clone was seen a handful of times. V usage is TRBV5-1 and J usage is TRBJ2-1; the match to TRBD2 covers 7 bases. CDR3 size: 17 residues. Trimming at V came to 4 bases and at J to 5 bases, leaving 15 bases not matched to a gene. Germline CDR1 reads SGHRS; CDR2 reads YFSETQ. This CDR3 reads CASSPIQVGRGNNEQFF. The CDR3 nucleotides read TGCGCCAGCAGCCCAATTCAGGTAGGGAGGGGAAACAATGAGCAGTTCTTC. Using reference TRBV5-1 and TRBJ2-1 for the parts outside the CDR3, the full variable domain is KAGVTQTPRYLIKTRGQQVTLSCSPISGHRSVSWYQQTPGQGLQFLFEYFSETQRNKGNFPGRFSGRQFSNSRSEMNVSTLELGDSALYLCASSPIQVGRGNNEQFFGPGTRLTVL.

The rearrangement links TRBV5-1 to TRBJ2-3; 13 bases agree with TRBD2. V lost 1 base to trimming and J lost 4 bases; unmatched junction nucleotides: 3. The CDR3 consists of 16 residues. CDR1 and CDR2 (germline): SGHRS, YFSETQ. CDR3 bases: TGCGCCAGCAGCTTGAGACTAGCGGGAGGATCAGATACGCAGTATTTT. It specifies CASSLRLAGGSDTQYF. Drawing the rest from reference TRBV5-1 and TRBJ2-3, the complete variable domain is KAGVTQTPRYLIKTRGQQVTLSCSPISGHRSVSWYQQTPGQGLQFLFEYFSETQRNKGNFPGRFSGRQFSNSRSEMNVSTLELGDSALYLCASSLRLAGGSDTQYFGPGTRLTVL.

The chain employs TRBV6-1 and TRBJ2-3, with D hard to call. The CDR3 runs 13 residues. CDR1 and CDR2 (germline): MNHNS, SASEGT. Deletions cut 4 bases from V and 2 bases from J, with 7 bases between. In DNA, the CDR3 is TGTGCCAGCAGTGCTGTCTTCACAGATACGCAGTATTTT. Protein sequence: CASSAVFTDTQYF.

The V gene is TRBV7-9, the J gene TRBJ2-5; unclear D gene. Trimming took 8 bases from V and 7 from J, leaving 14 bases between them. CDR1 and CDR2 (germline): SEHNR, FQNEAQ (reference sequence). The CDR3 covers 12 residues. CDR3 sequence reads: CASCPERGTQYF. For the CDR3, the DNA is TGTGCCAGCTGCCCAGAGCGAGGGACCCAGTACTTC.

The chain employs TRBV28 and TRBJ2-4; 7 bases align to TRBD1. From germline, CDR1 is MDHEN and CDR2 SYDVKM. V lost 6 bases to trimming and J lost 6 bases; unmatched junction nucleotides: 5. CDR3 length: 13 amino acids. The CDR3 region is CASRSTGVNIQYF. As DNA, the CDR3 is TGTGCCAGCAGAAGCACAGGGGTAAACATTCAGTACTTC.

This rearrangement joins TRBV6-5 to TRBJ2-2; 11 nucleotides align to TRBD2. CDR1 is MNHEY, CDR2 SVGAGI, per germline. The CDR3 totals 15 residues. V gave up 6 bases and J gave up 7 bases; unmatched junction bases: 7. CDR3 in DNA: TGTGCCAGCAGAAGGAGTAGCGGGAGGGGCGGGGAGCTGTTTTTT. This gives the protein CASRRSSGRGGELFF.

The chain recombines TRBV6-6 with TRBJ2-1, with TRBD2 identical over 8 bases. V was clipped by 5 bases and J by 13 bases; unmatched bases: 7. Germline V gene sequence: CDR1 MNHNY, CDR2 SVGAGI (reference sequence). CDR3 length equals 12 residues. CDR3 protein: CASSTIGGAQFF. Written as DNA, the CDR3 is TGTGCCAGCAGTACTATCGGGGGGGCCCAGTTCTTC.

This sequence joins TRBV4-3 and TRBJ1-6; possible D gene TRBD1, 5 bases. The germline V and J ends were trimmed by 4 bases and 7 bases, with 11 bases remaining between them. The CDR3 loop spans 14 amino acids. Germline CDR1 LGHNA, CDR2 YSLEER. The CDR3 is CASSRQGLNSPLHF. The CDR3 coding sequence is TGCGCCAGCAGCCGTCAGGGACTCAATTCACCCCTCCACTTT.

V and J are TRBV30 and TRBJ2-3; tentative D call: TRBD1 (6 bases). The CDR3 consists of 13 residues. Germline-derived CDR1 and CDR2 are GTSNPN and SVGIG (reference sequence). V was pared by 5 bases and J by 5 bases, with 14 bases between. CDR3 residues: CAWCQGSIDTQYF. CDR3 DNA: TGTGCCTGGTGCCAGGGGTCTATAGATACGCAGTATTTT.

This chain connects TRBV5-1 to TRBJ2-6, with 7 bases fitting TRBD1. CDR1 and CDR2 (germline): SGHRS, YFSETQ. V shed 3 bases and J 2 bases; nucleotides not matched to a gene: 2. This CDR3 region has 15 residues. CDR3 in amino acids: CASSSTGAGANVLTF. CDR3 coding DNA: TGCGCCAGCAGCTCCACAGGGGCTGGGGCCAACGTCCTGACTTTC.

This chain uses TRBV7-3 with TRBJ2-2; TRBD2 agrees at 16 bases. Germline CDR1 and CDR2: SGHTA and FQGTGA. Trimming removed 5 bases from V and 1 base from J; junction bases left unmatched: 4. There are 18 residues in the CDR3. CDR3 bases: TGTGCCAGCAGCACTGGGACTAGCGGGAGGGTGAACACCGGGGAGCTGTTTTTT. It is translated as CASSTGTSGRVNTGELFF.

This chain connects TRBV5-1 to TRBJ2-3; D remains unclear. Germline V gene lookup returns CDR1 SGHRS and CDR2 YFSETQ. This CDR3 has 11 residues. The germline V and J ends were trimmed by 2 bases and 5 bases, with 3 bases remaining between them. DNA of the CDR3: TGCGCCAGCAGCTTCAAAGATACGCAGTATTTT. Residues: CASSFKDTQYF.

This clone was seen only once. The rearrangement links TRBV19 to TRBJ2-3; D remains unclear. CDR3 length: 13 amino acids. Germline V CDR1 and CDR2: LNHDA, SQIVND (reference sequence). Trimming shortened V by 5 bases and J by 1 base, and 7 bases separated the two germline ends. The CDR3 bases are TGTGCCAGTAGTGCGGCCCGCACAGATACGCAGTATTTT. Amino acids: CASSAARTDTQYF.

V gene TRBV7-6 combines with J gene TRBJ2-5, with no clear D. Per germline, CDR1 SGHVS and CDR2 FNYEAQ. With 1 base removed from V and 5 bases from J, the gap between germline ends came to 5 bases. This CDR3 has 12 residues. The CDR3 DNA follows: TGTGCCAGCAGCTTAGGGCAGGAGACCCAGTACTTC. As protein: CASSLGQETQYF.

This clone was picked up a small number of times. The chain recombines TRBV29-1 with TRBJ2-4; no clear D. Germline lookup yields CDR1 SQVTM and CDR2 ANQGSEA. The CDR3 totals 15 residues. The ends were cut back, 0 bases at V and 1 base at J, with 10 bases in the middle. In DNA, the CDR3 is TGCAGCGTTGAAGATCGAAGGCGGGCCAAAAACATTCAGTACTTC. As protein: CSVEDRRRAKNIQYF.